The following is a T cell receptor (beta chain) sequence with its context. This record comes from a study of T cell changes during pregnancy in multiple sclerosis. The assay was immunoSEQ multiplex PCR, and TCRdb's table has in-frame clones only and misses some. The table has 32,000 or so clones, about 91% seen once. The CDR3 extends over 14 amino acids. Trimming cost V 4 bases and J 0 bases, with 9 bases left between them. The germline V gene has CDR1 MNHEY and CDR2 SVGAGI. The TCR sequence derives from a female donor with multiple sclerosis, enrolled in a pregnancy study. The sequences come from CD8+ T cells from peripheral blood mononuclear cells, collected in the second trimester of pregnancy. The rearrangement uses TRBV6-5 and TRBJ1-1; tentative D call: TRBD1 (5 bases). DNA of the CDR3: TGTGCCAGCAGTTCGACAGCTATGAACACTGAAGCTTTCTTT. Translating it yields CASSSTAMNTEAFF.